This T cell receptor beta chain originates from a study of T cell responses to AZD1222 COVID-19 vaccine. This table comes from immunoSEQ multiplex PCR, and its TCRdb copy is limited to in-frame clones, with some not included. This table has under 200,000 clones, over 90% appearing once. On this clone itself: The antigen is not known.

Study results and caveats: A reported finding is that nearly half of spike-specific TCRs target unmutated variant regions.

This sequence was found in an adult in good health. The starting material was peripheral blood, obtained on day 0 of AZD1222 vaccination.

CDR3 nucleotide sequence: TGTGCCAGCAGCCCCAGAAGAACTAGCACAGATACGCAGTATTTT. Translation gives CASSPRRTSTDTQYF. This sequence joins TRBV7-8 and TRBJ2-3; D is unclear. The CDR3 has 15 residues. V was clipped by 5 bases and J by 0 bases, with 12 bases between them. Germline CDR1 reads SGHVS; CDR2 reads FQNEAQ.